The present T cell receptor beta chain was sequenced within a study of cytomegalovirus exposure and HLA in healthy donors. This clone turned up a few times. The antigen remains unidentified. Trimming took 5 bases from V and 4 from J, leaving 18 bases between them. The CDR3 loop spans 16 amino acids. The V gene's germline CDR1 is SGHTA and CDR2 FQGNSA. Both 60 Vbeta primers and 13 Jbeta primers went into the PCR. The assay was immunoSEQ multiplex PCR, and TCRdb's table has in-frame clones only and misses some. Of tens of thousands of clones listed, around 79% were seen once; the top ten hold approximately 15%. Study-wide findings and caveats: A missense DCLRE1C variant was associated with V- and J-gene trimming of TCR beta chains in a later analysis, and an independent cohort replicated the association. Later analysis identified some 16,000 TCR beta sequences associated with HLA alleles, using a false discovery rate threshold of 0.05. Some V segments could not be told apart, so they were left out, TRBV6-2 and TRBV6-3 among them. In vitro confirmation showed a few CMV-associated chains to be CMV antigen specific.

The receptor was isolated from a woman aged 40 to 55 in good health and CMV-seropositive. Sequencing used PBMCs. This chain joins TRBV7-2 and TRBJ1-3; no reliable D call. CDR3 region: CASSLRPPRSGNTIYF. CDR3 DNA sequence: TGTGCCAGCAGCCTCCGCCCCCCCCGGTCGGGAAACACCATATATTTT.